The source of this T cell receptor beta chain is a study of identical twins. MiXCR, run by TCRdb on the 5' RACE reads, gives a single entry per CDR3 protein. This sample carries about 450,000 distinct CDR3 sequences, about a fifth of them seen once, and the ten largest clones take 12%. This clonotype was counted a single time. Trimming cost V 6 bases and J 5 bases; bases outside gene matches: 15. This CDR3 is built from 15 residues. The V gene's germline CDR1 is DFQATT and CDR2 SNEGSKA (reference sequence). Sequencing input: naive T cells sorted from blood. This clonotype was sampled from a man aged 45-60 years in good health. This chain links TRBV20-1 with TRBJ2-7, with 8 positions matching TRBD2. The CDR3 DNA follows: TGCAGTGCGACCCAACCTAGCGGGTGGTCCCACGAGCAGTACTTC. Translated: CSATQPSGWSHEQYF.